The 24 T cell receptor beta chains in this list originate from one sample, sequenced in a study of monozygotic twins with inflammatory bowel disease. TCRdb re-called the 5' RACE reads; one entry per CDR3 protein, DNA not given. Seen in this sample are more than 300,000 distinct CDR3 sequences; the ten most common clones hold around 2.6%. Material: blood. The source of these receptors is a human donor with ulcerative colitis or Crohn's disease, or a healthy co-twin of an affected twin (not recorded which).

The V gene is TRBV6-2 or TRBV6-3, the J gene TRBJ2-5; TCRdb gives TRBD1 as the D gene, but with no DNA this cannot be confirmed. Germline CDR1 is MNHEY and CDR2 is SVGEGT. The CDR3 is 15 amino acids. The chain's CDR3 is CASSYSTGAQETQYF.

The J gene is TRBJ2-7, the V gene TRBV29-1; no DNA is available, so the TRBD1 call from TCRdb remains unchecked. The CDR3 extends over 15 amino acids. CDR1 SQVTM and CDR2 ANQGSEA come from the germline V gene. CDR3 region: CSVEELEAGTYEQYF.

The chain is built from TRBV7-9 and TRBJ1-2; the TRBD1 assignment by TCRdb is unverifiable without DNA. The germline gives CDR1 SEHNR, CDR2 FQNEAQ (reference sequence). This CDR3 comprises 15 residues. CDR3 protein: CASSMNRGANYGYTF. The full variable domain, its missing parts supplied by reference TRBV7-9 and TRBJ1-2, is DTGVSQNPRHKITKRGQNVTFRCDPISEHNRLYWYRQTLGQGPEFLTYFQNEAQLEKSRLLSDRFSAERPKGSFSTLEIQRTEQGDSAMYLCASSMNRGANYGYTFGSGTRLTVV.

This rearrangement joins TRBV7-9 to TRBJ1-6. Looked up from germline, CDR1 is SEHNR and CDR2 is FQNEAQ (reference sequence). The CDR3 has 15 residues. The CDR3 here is CASSFGGSNNSPLHF.

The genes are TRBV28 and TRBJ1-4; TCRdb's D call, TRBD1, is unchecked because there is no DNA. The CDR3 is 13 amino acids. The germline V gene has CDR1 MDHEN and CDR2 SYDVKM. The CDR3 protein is CASSPGQDEKLFF.

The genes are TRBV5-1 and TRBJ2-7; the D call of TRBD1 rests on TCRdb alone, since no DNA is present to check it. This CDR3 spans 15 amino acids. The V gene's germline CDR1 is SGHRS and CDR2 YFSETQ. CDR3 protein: CASSWRQGRIQEQYF.

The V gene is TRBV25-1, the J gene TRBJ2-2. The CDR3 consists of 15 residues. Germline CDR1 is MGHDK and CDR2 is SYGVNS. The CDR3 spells CASSEINGSTGELFF.

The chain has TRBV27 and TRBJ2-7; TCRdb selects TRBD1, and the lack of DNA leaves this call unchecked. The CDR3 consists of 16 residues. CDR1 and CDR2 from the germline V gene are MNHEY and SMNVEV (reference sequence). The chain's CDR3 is CASSPSQGQRGYEQYF.

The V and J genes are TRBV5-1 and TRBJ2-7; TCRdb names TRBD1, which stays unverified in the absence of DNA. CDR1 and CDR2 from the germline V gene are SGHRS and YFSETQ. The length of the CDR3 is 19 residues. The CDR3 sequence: CASSPQGQGSLGKSYEQYF.

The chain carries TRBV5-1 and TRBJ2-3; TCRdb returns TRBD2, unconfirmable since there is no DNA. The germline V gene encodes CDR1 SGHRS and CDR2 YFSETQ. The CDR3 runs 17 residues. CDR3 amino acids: CASSNLQTSGVTYTQYF.

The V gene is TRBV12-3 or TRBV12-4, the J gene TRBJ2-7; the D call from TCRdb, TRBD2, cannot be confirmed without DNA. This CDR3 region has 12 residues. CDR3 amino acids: CASSLTSLEQYF.

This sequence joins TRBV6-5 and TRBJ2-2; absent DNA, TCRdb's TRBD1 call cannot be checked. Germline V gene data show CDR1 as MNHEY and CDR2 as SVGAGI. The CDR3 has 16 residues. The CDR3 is CASSYSDRGQAGELFF.

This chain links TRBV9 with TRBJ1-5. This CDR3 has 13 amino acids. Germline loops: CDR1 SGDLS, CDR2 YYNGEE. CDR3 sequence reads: CASSVSQRSPQHF. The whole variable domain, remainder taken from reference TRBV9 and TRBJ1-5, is DSGVTQTPKHLITATGQRVTLRCSPRSGDLSVYWYQQSLDQGLQFLIQYYNGEERAKGNILERFSAQQFPDLHSELNLSSLELGDSALYFCASSVSQRSPQHFGDGTRLSIL.

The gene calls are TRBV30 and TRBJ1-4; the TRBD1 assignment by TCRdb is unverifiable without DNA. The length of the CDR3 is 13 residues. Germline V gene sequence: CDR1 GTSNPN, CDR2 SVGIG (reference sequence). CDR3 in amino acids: CALRGGWGEKLFF.

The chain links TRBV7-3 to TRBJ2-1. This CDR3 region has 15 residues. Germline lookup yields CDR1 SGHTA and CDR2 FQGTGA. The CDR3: CASSPEAGSYNEQFF.

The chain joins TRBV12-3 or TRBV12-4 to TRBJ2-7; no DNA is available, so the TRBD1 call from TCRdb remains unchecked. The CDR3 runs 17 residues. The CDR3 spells CASSLAAGTGVYYEQYF.

The CDR3 sequence is CASSLTGGSGGELFF. The gene calls are TRBV7-3 and TRBJ2-2; absent DNA, TCRdb's TRBD2 call cannot be checked. Germline V gene data show CDR1 as SGHTA and CDR2 as FQGTGA. The CDR3 covers 15 residues.

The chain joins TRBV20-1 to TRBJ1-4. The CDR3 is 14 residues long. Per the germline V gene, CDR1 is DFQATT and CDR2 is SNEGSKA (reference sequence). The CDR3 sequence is CSARATSIREKLFF.

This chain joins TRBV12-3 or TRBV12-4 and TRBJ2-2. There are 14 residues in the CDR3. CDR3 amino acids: CASSIIPNTGELFF.

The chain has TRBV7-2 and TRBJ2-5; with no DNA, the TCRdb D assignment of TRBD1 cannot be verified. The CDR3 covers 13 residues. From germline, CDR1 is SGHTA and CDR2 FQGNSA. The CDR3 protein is CASSWGPRETQYF.

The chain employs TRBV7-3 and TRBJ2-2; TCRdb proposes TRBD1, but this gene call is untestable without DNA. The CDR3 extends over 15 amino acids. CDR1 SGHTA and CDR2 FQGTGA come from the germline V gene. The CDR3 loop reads CASSSTGFNTGELFF.

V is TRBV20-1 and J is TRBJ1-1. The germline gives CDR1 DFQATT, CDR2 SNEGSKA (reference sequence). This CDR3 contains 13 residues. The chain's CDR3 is CSARQQVTTEAFF.

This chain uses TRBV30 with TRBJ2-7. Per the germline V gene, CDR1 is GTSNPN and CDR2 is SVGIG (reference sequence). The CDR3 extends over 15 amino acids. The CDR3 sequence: CAWSVWQGSSYEQYF.

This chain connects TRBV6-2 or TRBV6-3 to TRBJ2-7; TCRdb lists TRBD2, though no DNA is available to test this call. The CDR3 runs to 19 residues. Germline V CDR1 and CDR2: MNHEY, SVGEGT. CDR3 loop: CASESAGTSGGAVSYEQYF.